These 24 T cell receptor beta chains share one sample of origin, sequenced in a study of blood T cell repertoires in COVID-19. Clones were read by immunoSEQ multiplex PCR, and TCRdb kept only the in-frame ones, dropping some. The sample yields 170,000 or so clones, more than 70% seen once. Sequenced input: peripheral blood. The origin of the receptors is a man in his fifties or sixties with active or convalescent COVID-19.

The CDR3 sequence is CASSFVAGADTQYF. CDR3 nucleotide sequence: TGTGCCAGCAGCTTCGTAGCGGGAGCAGATACGCAGTATTTT. The V and J genes are TRBV11-2 and TRBJ2-3, with TRBD2 matching over 9 bases. This CDR3 region has 14 residues. Germline V gene data show CDR1 as SGHAT and CDR2 as FQNNGV. V lost 3 bases to trimming and J lost 4 bases; unmatched junction nucleotides: 2.

V usage is TRBV7-9 and J usage is TRBJ2-3; no clear D. This CDR3 is 15 amino acids long. Trimming shortened V by 5 bases and J by 0 bases, and 12 bases separated the two germline ends. CDR1 is SEHNR and CDR2 is FQNEAQ in the germline V gene (reference sequence). Here the CDR3 DNA reads TGTGCCAGCAGCCCTCTAGGCGCTAGCACAGATACGCAGTATTTT. Translated: CASSPLGASTDTQYF.

V and J are TRBV27 and TRBJ1-5; possibly TRBD1 for D (6 bases). Between the trimmed V and J ends, which lost 3 bases and 3 bases, there was a span of 15 bases. This CDR3 region has 16 residues. CDR1 and CDR2 from the germline V gene are MNHEY and SMNVEV (reference sequence). The CDR3 DNA sequence: TGTGCCAGCAGTTTTAGCCCCAGGGGCAACAATCAGCCCCAGCATTTT. Encoded protein: CASSFSPRGNNQPQHF.

This clone was seen a handful of times. The CDR3, as DNA: TGCAGTGCTCGTGCGGGGGGGCAGGGGGATACGCAGTATTTT. Translated, it gives CSARAGGQGDTQYF. V gene TRBV20-1 combines with J gene TRBJ2-3; TRBD2 aligns across 9 bases. This CDR3 has 14 amino acids. Germline-derived CDR1 and CDR2 are DFQATT and SNEGSKA (reference sequence). V trimming: 5 bases; J trimming: 6 bases; junction bases outside the gene matches: 9.

The rearrangement links TRBV4-3 to TRBJ1-4, with D maybe TRBD1 (5 bases). The CDR3 runs to 17 residues. The V end was cut by 1 base, the J end by 0 bases, with 12 bases between. Germline V gene sequence: CDR1 LGHNA, CDR2 YSLEER. CDR3 coding DNA: TGCGCCAGCAGCCAAGCCCGCGCGACAGCAACTAATGAAAAACTGTTTTTT. Translating it yields CASSQARATATNEKLFF.

This clone was observed a handful of times. This chain links TRBV14 with TRBJ2-1, with D possibly matching TRBD2 (7 bases). V was clipped by 4 bases and J by 2 bases, with 15 bases between them. The CDR3 covers 16 residues. CDR1 SGHDN and CDR2 FVKESK come from the germline V gene. CDR3: CASSPLGGAPYNEQFF. CDR3 sequence (DNA): TGTGCCAGCAGCCCCCTGGGGGGGGCACCCTACAATGAGCAGTTCTTC.

The J gene is TRBJ1-5, the V gene TRBV2; D is ambiguous. The germline gives CDR1 SNHLY, CDR2 FYNNEI. Trimming removed 7 bases at V and 2 bases at J, with 12 bases between. This CDR3 comprises 14 residues. The CDR3 protein is CASTYAPGNQPQHF. The CDR3 DNA reads as TGTGCCAGCACCTACGCCCCGGGCAATCAGCCCCAGCATTTT.

The genes are TRBV7-9 and TRBJ2-2; D perhaps matches TRBD1 (7 bases). Trimming stripped 4 bases from V and 1 base from J, with 10 bases between. This CDR3 spans 15 amino acids. Germline V gene sequence: CDR1 SEHNR, CDR2 FQNEAQ (reference sequence). CDR3 residues: CASSSQGGNTGELFF. The CDR3 nucleotides are TGTGCCAGCAGCTCGCAGGGGGGGAACACCGGGGAGCTGTTTTTT.

This clone was detected once. The rearrangement uses TRBV7-2 and TRBJ2-3, with a weak D call TRBD2 (6 bases). Trimming removed 8 bases at V and 1 base at J, with 16 bases between. Germline CDR1 is SGHTA and CDR2 is FQGNSA. This CDR3 comprises 15 residues. In nucleotides, the CDR3 is TGTGCCAGCCGATCTTCGCGGGGTCGCACAGATACGCAGTATTTT. As protein: CASRSSRGRTDTQYF.

The J gene is TRBJ1-6, the V gene TRBV10-3; possibly TRBD1 for D (6 bases). V shed 4 bases and J shed 2 bases, with 12 bases lying between them. This CDR3 region has 16 residues. Germline V gene sequence: CDR1 ENHRY, CDR2 SYGVKD. The CDR3 DNA follows: TGTGCCATCAGTGGATCAGGGGACGCCTATAATTCACCCCTCCACTTT. Translated, it gives CAISGSGDAYNSPLHF.

This clone was observed a few times. The chain employs TRBV5-4 and TRBJ2-2; 13 bases are a match to TRBD2. The CDR3 is 15 residues long. Germline loops: CDR1 SGHNT, CDR2 YYREEE (reference sequence). After removal of 4 bases from V and 6 bases from J, the junction contained 3 bases not matched to a gene. The chain's CDR3 is CASSTSGRAPGELFF. Written as DNA, the CDR3 is TGTGCCAGCAGCACTAGCGGGAGGGCCCCCGGGGAGCTGTTTTTT. The complete variable domain, with remaining parts taken from reference TRBV5-4 and TRBJ2-2, reads ETGVTQSPTHLIKTRGQQVTLRCSSQSGHNTVSWYQQALGQGPQFIFQYYREEENGRGNFPPRFSGLQFPNYSSELNVNALELDDSALYLCASSTSGRAPGELFFGEGSRLTVL.

The CDR3 reads CASSSYEGGRSYEQYF. CDR3 DNA: TGTGCCAGCAGCTCCTATGAGGGGGGGAGATCGTACGAGCAGTACTTC. The chain carries TRBV5-6 and TRBJ2-7; D may be TRBD2 (7 bases). The CDR3 totals 16 residues. The germline gives CDR1 SGHDT, CDR2 YYEEEE. V was pared by 3 bases and J by 4 bases, with 20 bases between.

This chain links TRBV5-1 with TRBJ1-4, with D unclear. CDR3 size: 14 residues. V dropped 4 bases and J dropped 8 bases, with 15 bases sitting between them. Germline-derived CDR1 and CDR2 are SGHRS and YFSETQ. The CDR3 reads CASSLEVLGEKLFF. The CDR3 DNA reads as TGCGCCAGCAGCCTAGAAGTTCTCGGCGAAAAACTGTTTTTT.

The V gene is TRBV7-2, the J gene TRBJ2-7, with 8 nucleotides matching TRBD2. Germline trimming cut 5 bases from V and 8 bases from J; bases unmatched to any gene: 11. CDR1 and CDR2 from the germline V gene are SGHTA and FQGNSA. This CDR3 comprises 14 residues. The chain's CDR3 is CASSPSNSGTKQYF. In DNA form, the CDR3 reads TGTGCCAGCAGCCCCTCAAATAGCGGGACTAAGCAGTACTTC.

CDR3: CASSQGEGYGYTF. CDR3 coding DNA: TGTGCCAGCAGCCAGGGGGAGGGCTATGGCTACACCTTC. J is TRBJ1-2 and V is TRBV14; D may be TRBD1 (5 bases). CDR1 and CDR2 (germline): SGHDN, FVKESK. CDR3 size: 13 residues. V lost 3 bases and J lost 4, with 9 bases in between.

This rearrangement joins TRBV6-2 or TRBV6-3 to TRBJ1-1; TRBD1 is a possible D gene (5 bases). The CDR3 is 16 amino acids. The V gene lost 0 bases and the J gene lost 0 bases, with 11 bases spanning the gap. The germline CDR1 and CDR2 sequences are MNHEY and SVGEGT. The CDR3 sequence is CASSYSAGDLNTEAFF. The CDR3 region has the DNA TGTGCCAGCAGTTACTCGGCGGGGGACCTGAACACTGAAGCTTTCTTT.

The J gene is TRBJ2-3, the V gene TRBV27; 8 nucleotides line up with TRBD2. Germline V gene lookup returns CDR1 MNHEY and CDR2 SMNVEV (reference sequence). V lost 5 bases to trimming and J lost 1 base; unmatched junction nucleotides: 8. This CDR3 is 16 amino acids long. The CDR3 is CASSLGAGGRTDTQYF. CDR3 coding DNA: TGTGCCAGCAGTCTAGGTGCGGGGGGCCGCACAGATACGCAGTATTTT.

This sequence joins TRBV6-5 and TRBJ2-2, with D unresolved. Trimming removed 6 bases at V and 5 bases at J, with 13 bases between. The CDR3 totals 14 residues. Germline V gene data show CDR1 as MNHEY and CDR2 as SVGAGI. CDR3 in amino acids: CASREEPLTGELFF. The CDR3 bases are TGTGCCAGCAGAGAGGAACCGTTAACCGGGGAGCTGTTTTTT.

J is TRBJ1-5 and V is TRBV7-8, with a weak D call TRBD1 (6 bases). The CDR3 is made up of 14 amino acids. V was shortened by 3 bases and J by 7 bases, with 13 bases between the two germline ends. The germline V gene has CDR1 SGHVS and CDR2 FQNEAQ. In DNA form, the CDR3 reads TGTGCCAGCAGCTTCCACGACAGGTCCCAGCCCCAGCATTTT. Residues: CASSFHDRSQPQHF.

The J gene is TRBJ1-4, the V gene TRBV28; D remains unclear. Germline assignment: CDR1 MDHEN and CDR2 SYDVKM. With 2 bases removed from V and 4 bases from J, the gap between germline ends came to 8 bases. The CDR3 is 14 amino acids. The CDR3 loop reads CASSLRQVNEKLFF. The CDR3 DNA reads as TGTGCCAGCAGTTTAAGGCAGGTTAATGAAAAACTGTTTTTT. Using reference TRBV28 and TRBJ1-4 for the parts outside the CDR3, the full variable domain is DVKVTQSSRYLVKRTGEKVFLECVQDMDHENMFWYRQDPGLGLRLIYFSYDVKMKEKGDIPEGYSVSREKKERFSLILESASTNQTSMYLCASSLRQVNEKLFFGSGTQLSVL.

In regard to this clone: With only one base between it and a far larger clone, this is likely a read error. This chain connects TRBV7-8 to TRBJ1-2; TRBD1 matches 7 bases. Germline assignment: CDR1 SGHVS and CDR2 FQNEAQ. The CDR3 is made up of 13 amino acids. With 5 bases clipped from V and 4 bases from J, the junction kept 4 bases outside the gene matches. The CDR3 loop is CASSPRDSYGYTF. The CDR3 region has the DNA TGTGCCAGCAGCCCCCGGGACAGCTATGGCTACACCTTC. Using reference TRBV7-8 and TRBJ1-2 for the parts outside the CDR3, the full variable domain is GAGVSQSPRYKVAKRGQDVALRCDPISGHVSLFWYQQALGQGPEFLTYFQNEAQLDKSGLPSDRFFAERPEGSVSTLKIQRTQQEDSAVYLCASSPRDSYGYTFGSGTRLTVV.

CDR3 region: CASRLGRGGDRLQTNEKLFF. The CDR3 nucleotides read TGTGCAAGTCGCTTAGGTCGTGGGGGCGACAGGTTGCAAACTAATGAAAAACTGTTTTTT. The rearrangement joins TRBV12-2 to TRBJ1-4; TRBD1, the table's D call, lacks a check against the DNA. TRBV12-2 is termed a pseudogene. This CDR3 is built from 20 residues.

The chain uses TRBV6-6 and TRBJ2-1; 14 bases fit TRBD2. The V and J ends lost 5 bases and 10 bases, in that order; junction bases with no gene match: 16. This CDR3 comprises 18 residues. CDR1 MNHNY and CDR2 SVGAGI come from the germline V gene (reference sequence). In DNA form, the CDR3 reads TGTGCCAGCAGTCGATCCTCGGGACTAGCGGGAGTAGATCACGAGCAGTTCTTC. Protein product: CASSRSSGLAGVDHEQFF.

The chain joins TRBV6-2 or TRBV6-3 to TRBJ2-1, with D uncertain. Germline V gives CDR1 MNHEY, CDR2 SVGEGT. The CDR3 is made up of 15 amino acids. V lost 2 bases and J 7 bases, leaving 15 bases between the germline ends. CDR3 in amino acids: CASSYPGASVNEQFF. The CDR3 nucleotides read TGTGCCAGCAGTTACCCGGGTGCGTCTGTGAATGAGCAGTTCTTC.